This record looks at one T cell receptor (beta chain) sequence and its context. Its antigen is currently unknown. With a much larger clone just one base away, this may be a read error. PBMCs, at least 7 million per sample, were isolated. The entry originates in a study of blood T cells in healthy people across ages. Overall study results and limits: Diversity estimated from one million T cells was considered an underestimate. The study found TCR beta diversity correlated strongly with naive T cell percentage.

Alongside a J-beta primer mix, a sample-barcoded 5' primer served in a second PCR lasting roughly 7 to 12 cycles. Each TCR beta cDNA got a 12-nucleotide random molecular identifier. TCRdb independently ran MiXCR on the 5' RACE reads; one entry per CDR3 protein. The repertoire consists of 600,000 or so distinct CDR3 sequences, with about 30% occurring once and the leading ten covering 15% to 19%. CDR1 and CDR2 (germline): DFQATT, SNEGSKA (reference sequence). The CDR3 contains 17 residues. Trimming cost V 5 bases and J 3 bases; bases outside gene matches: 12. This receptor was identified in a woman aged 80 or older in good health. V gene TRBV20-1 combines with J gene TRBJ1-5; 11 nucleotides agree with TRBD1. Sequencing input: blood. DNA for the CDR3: TGCAGTGCTGGAATCCCCGGGACAGGGGGTTACAATCAGCCCCAGCATTTT. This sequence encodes CSAGIPGTGGYNQPQHF.